This entry is about one TCR beta chain. The antigen is undetermined. The data derive from a study of cytomegalovirus exposure and HLA in healthy donors. Trimming took 7 bases from V and 5 from J; bases not matched to a gene: 2. The CDR3 has 12 residues. Per the germline V gene, CDR1 is MGHRA and CDR2 is YSYEKL. The study's findings and limits: High specificity and sensitivity for cytomegalovirus status were reported for the classifier.

Primers for the PCR totalled 60 Vbeta and 13 Jbeta. Authors' methods: Approximately 79 million unique TCR beta chains, roughly 11 million of them shared, were counted by a later analysis. Using immunoSEQ multiplex PCR, the repertoire was profiled, and TCRdb retains in-frame clones only, with some absent. V, J and clone size were drawn from that table, and D and trimming were deduced from the DNA. The table lists 130,000 to 150,000 clones, around three quarters of them singletons. The rearrangement uses TRBV4-1 and TRBJ1-1; TRBD1 matches at 9 bases. The specimen sequenced was PBMCs. The clonotype originates from a woman in her late teens or twenties in good health and CMV-seropositive. In DNA, the CDR3 is TGCGCCAGCAAAGGGACAGGGACTGAAGCTTTCTTT. This encodes CASKGTGTEAFF.